These T cell receptor beta chains were read from a single sample in a study of blood T cells in healthy people across ages. A single record per CDR3 protein comes from TCRdb applying MiXCR to the 5' RACE reads. Here the sample spans 1.8 million or so distinct CDR3 sequences, 39% being singletons. Sequenced: blood. These receptors all come from a human donor in good health. The CDR3 runs from the conserved cysteine through the conserved F or W. The D gene is left open where the match is weak. Not all rows give a size; the values are once, few, many and, for expanded clones, a class.

j_gene	d_gene	v_gene	abundance	CDR3nt	CDR3aa
TRBJ1-1	TRBD1	TRBV5-1	NA	TGCGCCAGTCGAGGGGGCTTGAGGAACACTGAAGCTTTCTTT	CASRGGLRNTEAFF
TRBJ2-7	TRBD1	TRBV7-6	once	TGTGCCAGCAGCCTAAGTCAGGCACAGGGGGTCCACGAGCAGTACTTC	CASSLSQAQGVHEQYF
TRBJ2-1	TRBD2	TRBV9	NA	TGTGCCAGCAGTGGACTAGCGGGGGTCGATGAGCAGTTCTTC	CASSGLAGVDEQFF
TRBJ1-5	NA	TRBV2	NA	TGTGCCAGCACCCTGTTGAGGGGGAATCAGCCCCAGCATTTT	CASTLLRGNQPQHF
TRBJ2-3	TRBD2	TRBV7-2	few	TGTGCCAGCAGCTTAAGGGGCGGCGGGGGGGCCACAGATACGCAGTATTTT	CASSLRGGGGATDTQYF
TRBJ2-3	TRBD1	TRBV6-2/TRBV6-3	NA	TGTGCCAGCAGTTCTCGGACAGGTGCCTTGGATACGCAGTATTTT	CASSSRTGALDTQYF
TRBJ2-7	NA	TRBV9	NA	TGTGCCAGCAGCGTAGGTGGACACCCATCCTACGAGCAGTACTTC	CASSVGGHPSYEQYF
TRBJ2-5	NA	TRBV24-1	NA	TGTGCCACCAGTGACCCCACCGGGACCCCAGAGGGGACCCAGTACTTC	CATSDPTGTPEGTQYF
TRBJ1-4	TRBD1	TRBV20-1	NA	TGCAGTGCTCAGGGGGGGATAGGCCCTAATGAAAAACTGTTTTTT	CSAQGGIGPNEKLFF
TRBJ2-5	TRBD2	TRBV4-3	NA	TGCGCCAGCAGCCCCTTAGCGGGACGCCCTCAAGAGACCCAGTACTTC	CASSPLAGRPQETQYF
TRBJ1-1	TRBD1	TRBV7-3	once	TGTGCCAGCAGCCCCACCGGGACAGGGATAGCTTTCTTT	CASSPTGTGIAFF
TRBJ1-4	NA	TRBV5-1	NA	TGCGCCAGCAGTCAGGGGTTAAGCGATGAAAAACTGTTTTTT	CASSQGLSDEKLFF
TRBJ2-6	NA	TRBV29-1	NA	TGCAGCGTTGAAGATGAAAGACAGACTGGGGCCAACGTCCTGACTTTC	CSVEDERQTGANVLTF
TRBJ2-1	NA	TRBV12-3/TRBV12-4	NA	TGTGCCAGCAGTGAGGTGGGGGGGCCGGACGATGAGCAGTTCTTC	CASSEVGGPDDEQFF
TRBJ1-1	NA	TRBV12-3/TRBV12-4	NA	TGTGCCAGCAGTTCCCCCGGGCCGACGCATATGAACACTGAAGCTTTCTTT	CASSSPGPTHMNTEAFF
TRBJ2-7	NA	TRBV14	few	TGTGCCAGCAGCCAGAACCTAGGGGAGGAGCAGTACTTC	CASSQNLGEEQYF
TRBJ1-3	NA	TRBV29-1	NA	TGCAGCGCCGCAGCGACAGGTGGAAACACCATATATTTT	CSAAATGGNTIYF
TRBJ2-4	NA	TRBV7-2	NA	TGTGCCAGCAGCTTAGCAGGAACAAACGAGGGATACGTGCAGTACTTC	CASSLAGTNEGYVQYF
TRBJ2-7	TRBD1	TRBV10-3	few	TGTGCCATCGGGACAGGGGTGTCCTACGAGCAGTACTTC	CAIGTGVSYEQYF
TRBJ2-7	TRBD2	TRBV5-1	few	TGCGCCAGCAGCTTGGACCGCCGGACTAGCCCCTACGAGCAGTACTTC	CASSLDRRTSPYEQYF
TRBJ1-6	NA	TRBV12-3/TRBV12-4	NA	TGTGCCAGCAGCAATTCGTGGGGAGCCAATTCACCCCTCCACTTT	CASSNSWGANSPLHF
TRBJ2-1	NA	TRBV11-2	few	TGTGCCAGCAGCGTCGGACAGGGAGGGTTCAATGAGCAGTTCTTC	CASSVGQGGFNEQFF
TRBJ1-5	NA	TRBV2	NA	TGTGCCACCAGGACCCCCCTACGGTCGATTCAGCCCCAGCATTTT	CATRTPLRSIQPQHF
TRBJ2-3	TRBD2	TRBV14	NA	TGTGCCAGCAGCCCTACTAGCGGGGTGACCACAGATACGCAGTATTTT	CASSPTSGVTTDTQYF
TRBJ2-7	NA	TRBV11-3	NA	TGTGCCAGCAGCCTAACCGGGACGCTCACCTACGAGCAGTACTTC	CASSLTGTLTYEQYF
TRBJ1-2	NA	TRBV6-2/TRBV6-3	few	TGTGCCAGCCGGAAGATGGGACATGGCTACACCTTC	CASRKMGHGYTF
TRBJ1-5	NA	TRBV12-3/TRBV12-4	NA	TGTGCCAGCAGTTTAATGGGGATTCAGCCCCAGCATTTT	CASSLMGIQPQHF
TRBJ2-5	TRBD1	TRBV20-1	NA	TGCAGTGCCGACAGGGCGATAGGGGAGACCCAGTACTTC	CSADRAIGETQYF
TRBJ1-1	NA	TRBV14	few	TGTGCCAGCAGCCAAGTCAATGCGGTGGAAGCTTTCTTT	CASSQVNAVEAFF
TRBJ2-1	NA	TRBV7-2	NA	TGTGCCAGCAGCTTAGCTGATCCGGGAAGGTGGGATGAGCAGTTCTTC	CASSLADPGRWDEQFF
TRBJ2-7	NA	TRBV25-1	NA	TGTGCCAGCAGTGAATCGCATAGGAACAGGCAAAACTACGAGCAGTACTTC	CASSESHRNRQNYEQYF
TRBJ2-7	NA	TRBV29-1	NA	TGCAGCGTGCGCGACCCTTCCTACGAGCAGTACTTC	CSVRDPSYEQYF
TRBJ2-1	TRBD2	TRBV7-2	NA	TGTGCCAGCAGCTTAGCTAGCGGGAGTCCAGTTGAGCAGTTCTTC	CASSLASGSPVEQFF